The clone carrying this T cell receptor (beta chain) was detected a few times. The germline gives CDR1 MGHRA, CDR2 YSYEKL. CDR3 size: 14 residues. Trimming removed 6 bases from V and 8 bases from J, with 17 bases in between. Next came a second PCR, run for roughly 7 to 12 cycles, which used a sample-barcoded 5' primer along with a J-beta primer mix. TCRdb used MiXCR to reprocess the 5' RACE reads, holding one entry per CDR3 protein. This repertoire shows more than 1,400,000 distinct CDR3 sequences, around 39% found once; its top ten account for approximately 7.9%. This entry is derived from a study of blood T cells in healthy people across ages.

The sample taken for sequencing was blood. The chain combines TRBV4-1 with TRBJ2-1; D not certain. The clonotype originates from a young woman in good health. CDR3 nucleotides: TGCGCCAGCAGATTATACCTAGAGTCGGATGAGCAGTTCTTC. It codes for CASRLYLESDEQFF.